These 14 T cell receptor beta chains came from one sample sequenced in a study of T-cell reconstitution after alpha-beta-depleted transplantation in children. Unique molecular identifiers were incorporated during preparation of the TCRbeta library. TCRdb re-called the PCR reads with MiXCR, one entry per CDR3 protein. Of hundreds of thousands of distinct CDR3 sequences listed, about 17% are singletons. This specimen consisted of PBMCs from the stem cell graft donor, obtained from the stem cell graft. These receptors came from a human donor who donated a stem cell graft to a child with acute lymphoblastic leukemia.

This clonotype was seen many times. This chain joins TRBV29-1 and TRBJ1-5, with a weak D call TRBD1 (5 bases). The CDR3 length is 14 residues. V dropped 7 bases and J dropped 1 base, with 14 bases sitting between them. The germline gives CDR1 SQVTM, CDR2 ANQGSEA. For the CDR3, the DNA is TGCAGCGCTCGGGGGGACGGGAGCAATCAGCCCCAGCATTTT. Protein product: CSARGDGSNQPQHF.

This clonotype was detected ten times or more. The V gene is TRBV7-2, the J gene TRBJ2-1, with D perhaps matching TRBD2 (6 bases). The germline CDR1 and CDR2 sequences are SGHTA and FQGNSA. The length of the CDR3 is 13 residues. V gave up 4 bases and J gave up 14 bases, with 18 bases separating them. Here the CDR3 DNA reads TGTGCCAGCAGCTCTCAACAGGAGGGCCATAAGTTCTTC. Translating it yields CASSSQQEGHKFF.

This clonotype was seen a handful of times. V is TRBV5-1 and J is TRBJ1-1; D gene uncertain. Germline V gene sequence: CDR1 SGHRS, CDR2 YFSETQ. This CDR3 comprises 13 residues. V was pared by 1 base and J by 3 bases, with 7 bases between. The CDR3 DNA is TGCGCCAGCAGCTTGATAGTAGACACTGAAGCTTTCTTT. It specifies CASSLIVDTEAFF.

On this clonotype: Relative to the germline gene, one junction end is altered; a read error may explain this. The CDR3 sequence is CASRGRDLVLGF. DNA for the CDR3: TGTGCCAGCAGGGGCAGGGATTTGGTCTTAGGCTTC. V and J are TRBV2 and TRBJ2-4, with D maybe TRBD1 (5 bases). This CDR3 comprises 12 residues. Germline V gene lookup returns CDR1 SNHLY and CDR2 FYNNEI.

V is TRBV20-1 and J is TRBJ1-1, with D uncertain. The CDR3 sequence is 12 residues long. The V gene's germline CDR1 is DFQATT and CDR2 SNEGSKA (reference sequence). V was pared by 5 bases and J by 4 bases, with 11 bases between. CDR3 in DNA: TGCAGTGCTGGAGCAGAGGGCACTGAAGCTTTCTTT. Translation gives CSAGAEGTEAFF.

J is TRBJ2-7 and V is TRBV7-9, with D hard to call. The CDR3 has 15 residues. Per germline, CDR1 SEHNR and CDR2 FQNEAQ (reference sequence). Trimming cost V 6 bases and J 3 bases, with 18 bases left between them. As DNA, the CDR3 is TGTGCCAGCAGTAGTTCAAATTCGGGCTACTACGAGCAGTACTTC. Its translation: CASSSSNSGYYEQYF.

The chain links TRBV19 to TRBJ2-1; D unclear. The CDR3 has 14 amino acids. Germline V gene lookup returns CDR1 LNHDA and CDR2 SQIVND (reference sequence). Between the trimmed V and J ends, which lost 6 bases and 8 bases, there was a span of 17 bases. CDR3 residues: CASSYRASIDEQFF. The CDR3 bases are TGTGCCAGTAGCTACCGGGCCTCAATTGATGAGCAGTTCTTC.

In this sample, this clonotype turned up many times. This chain uses TRBV12-3 or TRBV12-4 with TRBJ2-7; D ambiguous. The CDR3 totals 12 residues. The germline V and J ends were trimmed by 4 bases and 2 bases, with 6 bases remaining between them. The CDR3 DNA reads TGTGCCAGCAGTTATAGCCCCTACGAGCAGTACTTC. It encodes CASSYSPYEQYF.

This clonotype was detected only a few times. The rearrangement links TRBV5-1 to TRBJ2-4, with D tentatively TRBD1 or TRBD2 (5 bases each). This CDR3 contains 15 residues. Germline CDR1 reads SGHRS; CDR2 reads YFSETQ. V was shortened by 0 bases and J by 6 bases, with 13 bases between the two germline ends. The CDR3 DNA follows: TGCGCCAGCAGCTTGGTACGGGGCGTCGGAAACATTCAGTACTTC. Translated: CASSLVRGVGNIQYF.

This chain links TRBV9 with TRBJ2-2; a possible D gene is TRBD1 (6 bases). CDR3 length: 16 residues. V shed 3 bases and J shed 5 bases, with 17 bases lying between them. CDR1 and CDR2 (germline): SGDLS, YYNGEE. CDR3 amino acids: CASSASWGLGTGELFF. The CDR3 region has the DNA TGTGCCAGCAGCGCCAGCTGGGGGCTTGGGACCGGGGAGCTGTTTTTT.

The chain joins TRBV20-1 to TRBJ2-2, with D unresolved. The V gene lost 3 bases and the J gene lost 5 bases, with 7 bases spanning the gap. Germline V gene sequence: CDR1 DFQATT, CDR2 SNEGSKA (reference sequence). The CDR3 contains 12 residues. The CDR3 DNA reads as TGCAGTGCTAGCCGATGGACCGGGGAGCTGTTTTTT. Amino acid sequence: CSASRWTGELFF.

Only a few counts were recorded for this clonotype. The chain combines TRBV5-1 with TRBJ1-5, with D maybe TRBD1 (6 bases). Germline V gene lookup returns CDR1 SGHRS and CDR2 YFSETQ. The CDR3 runs 14 residues. V was trimmed by 0 bases and J by 7 bases, leaving 11 bases between them. Here the CDR3 reads CASSLAGGAQPQHF. CDR3 nucleotides: TGCGCCAGCAGCTTGGCCGGGGGGGCCCAGCCCCAGCATTTT.

This clonotype was seen only a few times. The V and J genes are TRBV20-1 and TRBJ1-2, with D possibly TRBD1 on 5 matching bases. Trimming shortened V by 2 bases and J by 0 bases, and 10 bases separated the two germline ends. CDR1 is DFQATT and CDR2 is SNEGSKA in the germline V gene (reference sequence). The CDR3 extends over 14 amino acids. The CDR3 DNA sequence: TGCAGTGCTAGAAAGTCGGACACTAACTATGGCTACACCTTC. It specifies CSARKSDTNYGYTF.

The V gene is TRBV29-1, the J gene TRBJ2-5, with TRBD1 matching 7 bases. The J segment lost 1 base and the V segment lost 6 bases, leaving 8 bases of the junction unmatched. Germline CDR1 is SQVTM and CDR2 is ANQGSEA. CDR3 length: 14 residues. The CDR3 sequence is CSVTRQGPQETQYF. CDR3 bases: TGCAGCGTAACAAGACAGGGCCCCCAAGAGACCCAGTACTTC.